This TCR beta chain was observed in a study of T cells in Graves' hyperthyroidism and ophthalmopathy. This clonotype was observed a handful of times. Authors of the study amplified TCR beta CDR3 regions from RNA transcripts. Researchers ran a first-round RT-PCR on the TCR CDR3 using the HTBI primer set. TCRdb re-called the multiplex PCR reads with MiXCR, one entry per CDR3 protein. Of approximately 400,000 distinct CDR3 sequences in the sample, around 14% were seen once. The specimen sequenced was blood. The clonotype originates from a woman between 18 and 29 years old with Graves' hyperthyroidism.

For the CDR3, the DNA is TGTGCCAGCAGTCGTCGGGACAGGGCCCGGACTCCTAACACCGGGGAGCTGTTTTTT. Its translation is CASSRRDRARTPNTGELFF. The J gene is TRBJ2-2, the V gene TRBV6-1, with 9 bases lining up with TRBD1. The CDR3 is 19 amino acids. J was trimmed by 2 bases and V by 5 bases; bases with no gene match: 15. Looked up from germline, CDR1 is MNHNS and CDR2 is SASEGT.